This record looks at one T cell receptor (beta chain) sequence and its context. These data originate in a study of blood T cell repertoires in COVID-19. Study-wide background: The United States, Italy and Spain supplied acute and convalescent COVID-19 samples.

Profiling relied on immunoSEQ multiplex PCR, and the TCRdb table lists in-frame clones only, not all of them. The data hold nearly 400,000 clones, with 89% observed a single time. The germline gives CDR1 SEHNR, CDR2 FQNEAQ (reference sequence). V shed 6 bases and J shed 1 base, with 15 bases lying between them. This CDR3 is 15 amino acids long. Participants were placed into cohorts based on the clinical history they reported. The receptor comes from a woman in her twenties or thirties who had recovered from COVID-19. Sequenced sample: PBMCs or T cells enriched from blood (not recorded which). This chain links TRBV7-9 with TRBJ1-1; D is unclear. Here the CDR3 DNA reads TGTGCCAGCAGTTTTCACGTACGGTCGAACACTGAAGCTTTCTTT. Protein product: CASSFHVRSNTEAFF.